Each of the 20 T cell receptor beta chains below was sequenced from the same sample in a study of T cell clusters in autoimmune cytopenias. Each sample's input was approximately 270 ng genomic DNA, approximately 37,500 genome equivalents. TRB was amplified by touch-down multiplex PCR, primer pools A and B combined. After re-calling the multiplex PCR reads, TCRdb lists one entry per CDR3 protein, DNA absent. The sample data list about 5,600 distinct CDR3 sequences. This sample also appeared in a second study, on T cell repertoires in aging, cancer and after chemotherapy.

Sequencing used peripheral blood. These TCRs come from a human donor in good health.

This chain connects TRBV27 to TRBJ2-1; TCRdb selects TRBD1, and the lack of DNA leaves this call unchecked. CDR3 length: 16 residues. Germline-derived CDR1 and CDR2 are MNHEY and SMNVEV (reference sequence). CDR3 sequence: CASSPIGTGGFNEQFF.

The gene calls are TRBV5-6 and TRBJ1-6. The V gene's germline CDR1 is SGHDT and CDR2 YYEEEE. CDR3 length equals 15 residues. Here the CDR3 reads CASSFFGTNNSPLHF.

The rearrangement links TRBV27 to TRBJ2-1; the D call from TCRdb, TRBD1, cannot be confirmed without DNA. Per germline, CDR1 MNHEY and CDR2 SMNVEV (reference sequence). The CDR3 is 16 amino acids. The CDR3 region is CASSWRIRDREDEQFF.

This clonotype is identified as medium-sized from frequency. The chain uses TRBV6-5 and TRBJ1-2; without DNA, the TCRdb call of TRBD1 cannot be checked. In germline, CDR1 is MNHEY, CDR2 SVGAGI. The length of the CDR3 is 12 residues. This CDR3 reads CASSHGQYGYTF.

The genes are TRBV7-9 and TRBJ2-7; TCRdb's D gene call, TRBD2, goes unchecked for lack of DNA. Germline V gene data show CDR1 as SEHNR and CDR2 as FQNEAQ (reference sequence). The CDR3 totals 11 residues. CDR3 residues: CASSFEGEQYF. The variable domain in full, completed from reference TRBV7-9 and TRBJ2-7, reads DTGVSQNPRHKITKRGQNVTFRCDPISEHNRLYWYRQTLGQGPEFLTYFQNEAQLEKSRLLSDRFSAERPKGSFSTLEIQRTEQGDSAMYLCASSFEGEQYFGPGTRLTVT.

The chain recombines TRBV19 with TRBJ1-4; TCRdb indicates TRBD1, and absent DNA this call remains unverified. The germline V gene has CDR1 LNHDA and CDR2 SQIVND (reference sequence). CDR3 length: 15 amino acids. CDR3 amino acids: CASSQGTSTNEKLFF.

The V and J genes are TRBV12-3 or TRBV12-4 and TRBJ1-2; TCRdb's D call, TRBD1, is unchecked because there is no DNA. This CDR3 is 13 amino acids long. CDR3: CASSNRAVGGYTF.

Judged by frequency, this clonotype is medium-sized. The CDR3 reads CASSIGSGGREKLFF. This chain joins TRBV19 and TRBJ1-4; TCRdb selects TRBD1, and the lack of DNA leaves this call unchecked. The CDR3 covers 15 residues. The germline CDR1 and CDR2 sequences are LNHDA and SQIVND (reference sequence).

This clonotype registers medium-sized by frequency. The V and J genes are TRBV5-5 and TRBJ2-1. This CDR3 contains 12 residues. Germline V gene data show CDR1 as SGHKS and CDR2 as YYEKEE (reference sequence). CDR3: CASNLVGDEQFF.

This clonotype counts as medium-sized by frequency. CDR3 residues: CASSPGGRSYEQYF. J is TRBJ2-7 and V is TRBV6-1; TCRdb picks TRBD1, but there is no DNA to check that call. The germline gives CDR1 MNHNS, CDR2 SASEGT. This CDR3 spans 14 amino acids.

By frequency, this clonotype is medium-sized. The chain is built from TRBV6-5 and TRBJ2-3; TCRdb gives TRBD2 as the D gene, but with no DNA this cannot be confirmed. Germline CDR1 MNHEY, CDR2 SVGAGI. The CDR3 runs 16 residues. The CDR3 is CASSPSSGSFTDTQYF.

CDR3 sequence reads: CASSPWGETQYF. This chain links TRBV18 with TRBJ2-5; TCRdb designates TRBD1, a call that cannot be tested without DNA. Germline values: CDR1 KGHSH, CDR2 LQKENI. CDR3 length equals 12 residues.

This clonotype is medium-sized (0.01 to 0.1%) by frequency. V is TRBV6-1 and J is TRBJ1-6; TCRdb's assignment of TRBD1 cannot be checked, as there is no DNA. Looked up from germline, CDR1 is MNHNS and CDR2 is SASEGT. The CDR3 spans 16 residues. The CDR3 is CASSENQPGQYSPLHF.

This clonotype is classed as medium-sized (0.01 to 0.1%) by frequency. The chain employs TRBV6-2 or TRBV6-3 and TRBJ2-7; TCRdb selects TRBD1, and the lack of DNA leaves this call unchecked. The V gene's germline CDR1 is MNHEY and CDR2 SVGEGT. CDR3 length equals 12 residues. The CDR3 reads CASSTGAYEQYF.

This clonotype is called medium-sized (0.01 to 0.1%) based on its frequency. The chain is built from TRBV6-5 and TRBJ1-2. There are 15 residues in the CDR3. CDR1 and CDR2 (germline): MNHEY, SVGAGI. The CDR3 protein is CASSYSTASNYGYTF.

This clonotype is medium-sized by frequency. This chain connects TRBV7-6 to TRBJ2-3; TCRdb gives TRBD2 as the D gene, but with no DNA this cannot be confirmed. The CDR3 extends over 17 amino acids. Germline CDR1 is SGHVS and CDR2 is FNYEAQ. CDR3 loop: CASSSHPGLSSGHTQYF.

This clonotype shows up as medium-sized (0.01 to 0.1%) by frequency. The chain combines TRBV5-5 with TRBJ2-1. CDR3 length: 12 residues. The germline V gene encodes CDR1 SGHKS and CDR2 YYEKEE (reference sequence). The CDR3 protein is CASSLVGREQFF.

According to its frequency, this clonotype is medium-sized. V gene TRBV6-5 combines with J gene TRBJ2-7; TCRdb's D call of TRBD2 is untestable without DNA. This CDR3 is built from 13 residues. Germline V lookup: CDR1 MNHEY, CDR2 SVGAGI. This CDR3 reads CASSYYSGYEQYF.

This clonotype is deemed medium-sized by its frequency. CDR3 amino acids: CASSSRSPGNEQFF. The V call is TRBV11-3, the J call TRBJ2-1; TCRdb lists TRBD1, though no DNA is available to test this call. Per the germline V gene, CDR1 is SGHNT and CDR2 is YENEEA. There are 14 residues in the CDR3.

In terms of frequency, this clonotype is medium-sized. The genes are TRBV30 and TRBJ2-7; lacking DNA, the TRBD2 call made by TCRdb goes unchecked. Germline lookup yields CDR1 GTSNPN and CDR2 SVGIG (reference sequence). This CDR3 has 12 amino acids. The CDR3 sequence: CACKREGSEQYF.